This T cell receptor beta chain is drawn from a study of blood T cell repertoires in COVID-19. Study-level background: The origin of the acute and convalescent COVID-19 samples was the United States, Italy and Spain. T cells, B-cell-depleted T cells, or PBMCs provided the cDNA or gDNA that served as material.

Original processing notes: For nucleated cells, counts were estimated from reference gene primer amplification. TCRdb keeps only in-frame clones here, not all; method: immunoSEQ multiplex PCR. The DNA was the basis for D and trimming; V, J and clone size are from that table. The sample consists of approximately 340,000 clones, about 91% of them appearing once. This CDR3 has 13 amino acids. Patients from Seattle were sampled longitudinally, starting during active infection. This sequence was found in a man younger than 45 with COVID-19, enrolled during active disease. The sample was peripheral blood. The V and J genes are TRBV21-1 and TRBJ1-2. TRBV21-1 is noted as a pseudogene. The CDR3 here is CASSKGLSHGYTF. In nucleotides, the CDR3 is TGTGCCAGCAGCAAAGGTCTATCCCATGGCTACACCTTC.